Following are 28 T cell receptor beta chains from one sample sequenced in a study of cytomegalovirus exposure and HLA in healthy donors. Both 60 Vbeta primers and 13 Jbeta primers went into the PCR. Assay used: immunoSEQ multiplex PCR; TCRdb lists only in-frame clones, some missing. The sample has about 110,000 clones, under 85% seen once; the top ten hold approximately 8%. The specimen was PBMCs. The receptors derive from a man aged 35-49 years in good health and CMV-seronegative.

The rearrangement joins TRBV19 to TRBJ1-4; 7 nucleotides align to TRBD1. The CDR3 has 15 residues. From germline, CDR1 is LNHDA and CDR2 SQIVND (reference sequence). The junction had 4 bases not matched to a gene; V was cut back by 5 bases and J by 1 base. CDR3 region: CASSGRQGTNEKLFF. As DNA, the CDR3 is TGTGCCAGTAGTGGTAGACAGGGAACTAATGAAAAACTGTTTTTT.

This clone was detected a few times. This chain links TRBV4-3 with TRBJ1-4; TRBD1 agrees at 9 bases. This CDR3 contains 17 residues. Germline CDR1 is LGHNA and CDR2 is YSLEER. The junction had 14 bases not matched to a gene; V was cut back by 1 base and J by 11 bases. This CDR3 is CASSQGSSGQGLRKLFF. The CDR3 DNA reads TGCGCCAGCAGCCAAGGGAGCTCGGGACAGGGACTCAGGAAACTGTTTTTT.

This sequence joins TRBV6-1 and TRBJ1-1; tentatively, D is TRBD1 (6 bases). CDR1 MNHNS and CDR2 SASEGT come from the germline V gene. The V gene lost 4 bases and the J gene lost 1 base, with 13 bases spanning the gap. This CDR3 region has 15 residues. The CDR3 region has the DNA TGTGCCAGCAGTGTGAGTCAGGGGACGAACACTGAAGCTTTCTTT. Translating it yields CASSVSQGTNTEAFF.

The V gene is TRBV6-5, the J gene TRBJ2-1; no clear D. V lost 2 bases and J lost 0, with 5 bases in between. The germline V gene encodes CDR1 MNHEY and CDR2 SVGAGI. The CDR3 contains 14 residues. CDR3 sequence reads: CASSYGSSYNEQFF. DNA for the CDR3: TGTGCCAGCAGTTACGGTAGCTCCTACAATGAGCAGTTCTTC.

The chain is built from TRBV23-1 and TRBJ2-7; 8 bases map to TRBD1. TRBV23-1 is placed among ORFs of uncertain function. CDR3 length: 19 amino acids. V lost 2 bases, J lost 3 bases, and 18 bases stayed unmatched. CDR3 sequence reads: CASSQPDRGLFGDIYEQYF. DNA of the CDR3: TGCGCCAGCAGTCAACCCGACAGGGGCTTGTTCGGCGATATCTACGAGCAGTACTTC.

The V gene is TRBV7-3, the J gene TRBJ2-7; D possibly corresponds to TRBD1 (6 bases). Germline CDR1 SGHTA, CDR2 FQGTGA. The V gene lost 1 base and the J gene lost 11 bases, with 18 bases spanning the gap. The CDR3 extends over 14 amino acids. Here the CDR3 reads CASSLMTGAEVKYF. The CDR3 bases are TGTGCCAGCAGCTTAATGACAGGCGCCGAAGTGAAGTACTTC.

This sequence joins TRBV30 and TRBJ2-1, with D tentatively TRBD2 (5 bases). The germline V gene has CDR1 GTSNPN and CDR2 SVGIG (reference sequence). Trimming took off 1 base at V and 2 bases at J, with 15 bases between the two ends. This CDR3 region has 16 residues. The CDR3 loop is CAWSGWRVSPYNEQFF. The CDR3 DNA sequence: TGTGCCTGGAGTGGATGGCGGGTCAGTCCCTACAATGAGCAGTTCTTC.

The CDR3 bases are TGTGCCAGCTGGGACAGTAGCTCCTACGAGCAGTACTTC. Residues: CASWDSSSYEQYF. The chain uses TRBV6-5 and TRBJ2-7, with 7 nucleotides matching TRBD1. CDR1 is MNHEY, CDR2 SVGAGI, per germline. The V gene end was trimmed by 8 bases and the J gene end by 0 bases; junction bases not matched to a gene: 4. CDR3 length: 13 amino acids.

The chain links TRBV5-1 to TRBJ2-2, with D possibly TRBD2 on 5 matching bases. This CDR3 is built from 17 residues. The V end was cut by 4 bases, the J end by 3 bases, with 19 bases between. Germline lookup yields CDR1 SGHRS and CDR2 YFSETQ. For the CDR3, the DNA is TGCGCCAGCAGCCCGTCCCCCGCGGGCGGGTACACCGGGGAGCTGTTTTTT. It translates to CASSPSPAGGYTGELFF.

This sequence joins TRBV5-4 and TRBJ2-1; no clear D. V was pared by 1 base and J by 0 bases, with 11 bases between. This CDR3 comprises 16 residues. The V gene's germline CDR1 is SGHNT and CDR2 YYREEE (reference sequence). Here the CDR3 DNA reads TGTGCCAGCAGCTTGCAAGGCGGCAACTCCTACAATGAGCAGTTCTTC. This sequence encodes CASSLQGGNSYNEQFF. Full variable domain (rest looked up from reference TRBV5-4 and TRBJ2-1): ETGVTQSPTHLIKTRGQQVTLRCSSQSGHNTVSWYQQALGQGPQFIFQYYREEENGRGNFPPRFSGLQFPNYSSELNVNALELDDSALYLCASSLQGGNSYNEQFFGPGTRLTVL.

The chain carries TRBV5-1 and TRBJ2-7, with 7 bases that match TRBD1. Looked up from germline, CDR1 is SGHRS and CDR2 is YFSETQ. V trimming: 5 bases; J trimming: 6 bases; junction bases outside the gene matches: 5. CDR3 length equals 12 residues. In DNA, the CDR3 is TGCGCCAGCAGTCTACAGGGGTCCGAGCAGTACTTC. Its translation is CASSLQGSEQYF.

The chain couples TRBV12-5 to TRBJ2-1; 9 bases fit TRBD1. From germline, CDR1 is LGHNT and CDR2 FRNRAP. This CDR3 contains 15 residues. The J segment lost 7 bases and the V segment lost 6 bases, leaving 10 bases of the junction unmatched. CDR3: CASGSGTGIGNEQFF. The DNA for the CDR3 is TGTGCTAGTGGATCGGGGACAGGGATAGGTAATGAGCAGTTCTTC. The full variable domain, its missing parts supplied by reference TRBV12-5 and TRBJ2-1, is DARVTQTPRHKVTEMGQEVTMRCQPILGHNTVFWYRQTMMQGLELLAYFRNRAPLDDSGMPKDRFSAEMPDATLATLKIQPSEPRDSAVYFCASGSGTGIGNEQFFGPGTRLTVL.

CDR3 DNA: TGTGCCAGCAGTTACTCGAGAGGGGGTGGCTACACCTTC. Encoded protein: CASSYSRGGGYTF. The gene calls are TRBV6-5 and TRBJ1-2; D possibly corresponds to TRBD1 (6 bases). V dropped 0 bases and J dropped 7 bases, with 9 bases sitting between them. CDR1 is MNHEY, CDR2 SVGAGI, per germline. The CDR3 is made up of 13 amino acids.

This sequence joins TRBV2 and TRBJ1-2; possible D gene TRBD1, 6 bases. CDR1 is SNHLY, CDR2 FYNNEI, per germline. V was shortened by 1 base and J by 0 bases, with 6 bases between the two germline ends. The CDR3 length is 14 residues. The CDR3 DNA follows: TGTGCCAGCAGTGAAGACAGGGCTAACTATGGCTACACCTTC. Translated: CASSEDRANYGYTF.

The V call is TRBV29-1, the J call TRBJ2-1, with 8 bases lining up with TRBD1. Germline-derived CDR1 and CDR2 are SQVTM and ANQGSEA. The V gene end was trimmed by 4 bases and the J gene end by 6 bases; junction bases not matched to a gene: 5. This CDR3 contains 13 residues. CDR3 protein: CSVGDRTLNEQFF. The CDR3 DNA sequence: TGCAGCGTTGGGGACAGGACCCTCAATGAGCAGTTCTTC.

J is TRBJ1-4 and V is TRBV5-5; a possible D gene is TRBD1 (6 bases). The germline V gene has CDR1 SGHKS and CDR2 YYEKEE (reference sequence). The CDR3 is 15 amino acids. The V end was cut by 2 bases, the J end by 3 bases, with 11 bases between. The CDR3 DNA is TGTGCCAGCAGCTTAGGGGGATCGGCTAATGAAAAACTGTTTTTT. It is translated as CASSLGGSANEKLFF. The variable domain in full, with the rest retrieved from reference TRBV5-5 and TRBJ1-4, is DAGVTQSPTHLIKTRGQQVTLRCSPISGHKSVSWYQQVLGQGPQFIFQYYEKEERGRGNFPDRFSARQFPNYSSELNVNALLLGDSALYLCASSLGGSANEKLFFGSGTQLSVL.

This clone is medium-sized in the sample. The rearrangement links TRBV11-2 to TRBJ2-7, with D unclear. Trimming removed 6 bases at V and 6 bases at J, with 12 bases between. This CDR3 is built from 12 residues. Germline assignment: CDR1 SGHAT and CDR2 FQNNGV. CDR3 region: CASSSGVSEQYF. Written as DNA, the CDR3 is TGTGCCAGCAGTTCAGGCGTTTCCGAGCAGTACTTC.

For the CDR3, the DNA is TGTGCCAGCAGCCCATCTAGGGGATTGGGTACCGGGGAGCTGTTTTTT. Translating it yields CASSPSRGLGTGELFF. The V and J genes are TRBV11-3 and TRBJ2-2, with D tentatively TRBD1 (5 bases). The CDR3 runs to 16 residues. Trimming shortened V by 5 bases and J by 5 bases, and 18 bases separated the two germline ends. The germline V gene has CDR1 SGHNT and CDR2 YENEEA.

The gene calls are TRBV18 and TRBJ1-6; D possibly corresponds to TRBD1 (5 bases). Trimming took off 3 bases at V and 8 bases at J, with 11 bases between the two ends. The CDR3 is 14 residues long. Germline V CDR1 and CDR2: KGHSH, LQKENI. The CDR3 loop reads CASSPRRGDSPLHF. The CDR3 DNA sequence: TGTGCCAGCTCACCGCGAAGGGGCGATTCACCCCTCCACTTT.

This rearrangement joins TRBV7-2 to TRBJ1-2; weak D call: TRBD1 (5 bases). Trimming removed 1 base from V and 1 base from J, with 10 bases in between. In germline, CDR1 is SGHTA, CDR2 FQGNSA. This CDR3 has 15 residues. The CDR3 protein is CASSLDTGDNYGYTF. In DNA form, the CDR3 reads TGTGCCAGCAGCTTAGATACAGGAGATAACTATGGCTACACCTTC.

The chain uses TRBV9 and TRBJ1-2; D gene ambiguous. V lost 1 base, J lost 4 bases, and 11 bases lay in between. Germline V gene lookup returns CDR1 SGDLS and CDR2 YYNGEE. CDR3 length equals 14 residues. The CDR3 DNA reads TGTGCCAGCAGCGTAACCGGGAAGAGCTATGGCTACACCTTC. Protein: CASSVTGKSYGYTF.

The chain combines TRBV27 with TRBJ1-2, with TRBD1 identical over 8 bases. Germline trimming cut 3 bases from V and 6 bases from J; bases unmatched to any gene: 9. Germline-derived CDR1 and CDR2 are MNHEY and SMNVEV (reference sequence). The CDR3 sequence is 15 residues long. This CDR3 is CASSFLGQGDNGYTF. In DNA form, the CDR3 reads TGTGCCAGCAGTTTTCTAGGACAGGGAGACAATGGCTACACCTTC.

The rearrangement uses TRBV6-6 and TRBJ2-7; 9 bases map to TRBD1. V lost 4 bases and J lost 6; bases outside the gene matches: 7. The CDR3 extends over 14 amino acids. From germline, CDR1 is MNHNY and CDR2 SVGAGI (reference sequence). The DNA of the CDR3 is TGTGCCAGCAGTTTTAGGACAGGGGATGGCGAGCAGTACTTC. The encoded protein is CASSFRTGDGEQYF.

The chain has TRBV2 and TRBJ1-5; TRBD1 is a possible D gene (5 bases). V shed 0 bases and J shed 2 bases, with 11 bases lying between them. This CDR3 spans 16 amino acids. Germline loops: CDR1 SNHLY, CDR2 FYNNEI. CDR3 coding DNA: TGTGCCAGCAGTGAAGCGCACAGGAGGGGCAATCAGCCCCAGCATTTT. It is translated as CASSEAHRRGNQPQHF.

This clone was seen a few times. The V call is TRBV10-2, the J call TRBJ1-1; 7 bases match TRBD1. Germline CDR1 is WSHSY and CDR2 is SAAADI. The junction had 9 bases not matched to a gene; V was cut back by 6 bases and J by 11 bases. The CDR3 is 12 amino acids. The CDR3 loop reads CASSKGAAGAFF. CDR3 bases: TGCGCCAGCAGCAAGGGGGCGGCAGGGGCTTTCTTT.

The J gene is TRBJ2-3, the V gene TRBV2; 10 nucleotides match TRBD1. The CDR3 totals 15 residues. Germline values: CDR1 SNHLY, CDR2 FYNNEI. The V segment lost 3 bases and the J segment 6 bases; nucleotides outside the gene matches: 6. The CDR3 loop is CASSEAGQGGDTQYF. CDR3 in DNA: TGTGCCAGCAGTGAGGCAGGACAGGGGGGTGATACGCAGTATTTT. Supplemented by reference TRBV2 and TRBJ2-3, the full variable domain reads EPEVTQTPSHQVTQMGQEVILRCVPISNHLYFYWYRQILGQKVEFLVSFYNNEISEKSEIFDDQFSVERPDGSNFTLKIRSTKLEDSAMYFCASSEAGQGGDTQYFGPGTRLTVL.

In its sample, this clone was seen a few times. The chain combines TRBV29-1 with TRBJ1-1; tentatively, D is TRBD1 (5 bases). The germline V and J ends were trimmed by 6 bases and 7 bases, with 18 bases remaining between them. Germline loops: CDR1 SQVTM, CDR2 ANQGSEA. CDR3 length equals 13 residues. The chain's CDR3 is CSVTLGRAYEAFF. The CDR3 bases are TGCAGCGTGACTCTCGGCAGGGCATATGAAGCTTTCTTT. Full variable domain (rest looked up from reference TRBV29-1 and TRBJ1-1): SAVISQKPSRDICQRGTSLTIQCQVDSQVTMMFWYRQQPGQSLTLIATANQGSEATYESGFVIDKFPISRPNLTFSTLTVSNMSPEDSSIYLCSVTLGRAYEAFFGQGTRLTVV.

V gene TRBV27 combines with J gene TRBJ2-7; weak D call: TRBD1 (5 bases). V lost 5 bases and J lost 1, with 15 bases in between. CDR3 length equals 15 residues. Germline V lookup: CDR1 MNHEY, CDR2 SMNVEV (reference sequence). The CDR3 protein is CASSLQGSTSYEQYF. The CDR3 DNA is TGTGCCAGCAGTCTCCAGGGCTCGACTTCCTACGAGCAGTACTTC.